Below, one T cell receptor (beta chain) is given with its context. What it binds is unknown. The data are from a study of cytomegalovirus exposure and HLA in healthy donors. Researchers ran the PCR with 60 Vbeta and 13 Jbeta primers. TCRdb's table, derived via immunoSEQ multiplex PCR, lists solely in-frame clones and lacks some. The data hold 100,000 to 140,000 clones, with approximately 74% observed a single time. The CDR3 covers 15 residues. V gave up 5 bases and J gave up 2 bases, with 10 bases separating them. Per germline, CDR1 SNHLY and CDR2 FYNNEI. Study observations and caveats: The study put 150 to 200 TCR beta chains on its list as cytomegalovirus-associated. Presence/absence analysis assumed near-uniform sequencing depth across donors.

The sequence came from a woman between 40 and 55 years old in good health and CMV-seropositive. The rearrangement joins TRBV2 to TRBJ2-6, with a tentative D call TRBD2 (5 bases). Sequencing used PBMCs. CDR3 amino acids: CASSRLRAGANVLTF. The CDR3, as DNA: TGTGCCAGCAGTCGGTTGAGGGCTGGGGCCAACGTCCTGACTTTC.